These 2 T cell receptor beta chains came from one sample sequenced in a study of T cells after yellow fever vaccination (dated by TCRdb to about 2019). Preparation of the library involved 5' RACE. Sequenced using an Illumina HiSeq 2500. TCRdb ran its own pipeline on the public reads, namely fastp trimming at Q25 and MiXCR clone calling, and kept in-frame beta chains. Records with the same CDR3 protein are collapsed into one entry carrying the most frequent genes and DNA. Counted in this sample were about 580,000 distinct CDR3 sequences; about a sixth of them appeared once. Together, the top ten hold roughly 17% of the sample. This sample's treatment or condition label indicates: live attenuated yellow fever vaccine strain. This specimen was PBMCs, taken less than 6 days after the first yellow fever vaccination. Every receptor here comes from a man between 18 and 35 years old who received the YFV17D yellow fever vaccine.

This chain uses TRBV7-9 with TRBJ1-6; D unresolved. Germline V gives CDR1 SEHNR, CDR2 FQNEAQ (reference sequence). CDR3 length: 14 amino acids. V was shortened by 1 base and J by 7 bases, with 8 bases between the two germline ends. The CDR3 loop reads CASSLEMGNSPLHF. In DNA, the CDR3 is TGTGCCAGCAGCTTAGAGATGGGGAATTCACCCCTCCACTTT.

This chain joins TRBV6-1 and TRBJ1-4; possibly TRBD1 for D (6 bases). The CDR3 contains 14 residues. V gave up 6 bases and J gave up 7 bases, with 15 bases separating them. The V gene's germline CDR1 is MNHNS and CDR2 SASEGT. CDR3 sequence reads: CASRDTGTTEKLFF. As DNA, the CDR3 is TGTGCCAGCAGGGATACCGGGACAACTGAAAAACTGTTTTTT.